One T cell receptor beta chain is described in this entry. Its cognate antigen has yet to be identified. No qualities accompany the bases; no much larger clone lies one base away. After removal of 0 bases from V and 6 bases from J, the junction retains 6 bases not matched to a gene. Spanning cysteine to phenylalanine, the CDR3 consists of 16 amino acids. The read is trimmed to its CDR3 DNA, 48 bases read in frame from base 1. CDR1 and CDR2 are drawn from the germline V gene: LGHNA, YSLEER. The data are from a study of cytomegalovirus exposure and HLA in healthy donors (dated by TCRdb to the late 2010s). For the wider study: An earlier analysis of some 500 of the donors reported more than 250 Gb of sequence data and 117 million unique TCR beta sequences from about 200 million T cells. About 330 gigabases of sequencing data and approximately 91 million unique TCR sequences made up an early release that covered 500 to 650 HLA-typed donors. Of the 300 to 450 genotyped donors, more than 75% were placed in the genetic ancestry cluster associated with self-reported Caucasian donors. The study was designed to test whether signatures of past pathogen exposure could be identified by cataloging public T cell receptors. The study used immunosequencing to profile the T cell repertoires of hundreds of subjects and linked those repertoires to cytomegalovirus serostatus. A separate validation cohort of 90 to 150 different subjects was used in addition to the approximately 700-subject first cohort. The study combined high-throughput TCR immunosequencing, statistical association of individual TCRs with disease status, and machine learning to predict cytomegalovirus infection status. In a later analysis, previously published TCR beta repertoires from 666 donors were re-analyzed and high-resolution HLA genotyping was added so that TCR occurrence patterns could be studied. Rather than drawing on any new phenotypic data, the later analysis identified candidate immune exposures from TCR beta sequences and the way those sequences occurred across donors. An earlier analysis of around 640 of the donors used high-throughput TCR beta sequencing to judge whether each TCR beta V gene segment behaved as functional or pseudogenic. Donor age, sex, ethnicity and CMV serostatus were compiled alongside the repertoire data. A later genetic analysis used genome-wide SNP genotypes for about three fifths of the 666 donors, treating that subset as a discovery cohort. All discovery cohort repertoires had been generated on a single sequencing platform. HLA typing covered class I and class II loci at four-digit resolution. Typing coverage varied by locus: roughly 620-630 donors for A, B, C, DRB1 and DQB1; approximately 560 for DQA1; more than 600 for DPA1; roughly 470 for DPB1. Roughly five DR-DQ haplotypes were treated as single units for association and clustering because of strong linkage in the cohort. Among about 400 genotyped donors of the cohort, an average of around 250,000 unique TCR beta nucleotide sequences was sequenced per donor, of which approximately 19% were non-productive.

What the study reported, not specific to this receptor: Over 15 rarely observed V segments, including chromosome 9 orphons, were excluded from the earlier analysis of approximately 500 of the donors because counts were too low. Most TCR sequences were seen in very few donors, while some public TCRs were found in many individuals. According to a later genetic analysis, donors in an Asian-associated ancestry cluster had fewer N-insertions in productive TCRs than the approximately 610-donor mean. Compared with equally common non-associated chains, HLA-associated TCR beta chains in a later analysis were more clonally expanded and had lower generation probabilities. The classifier was reported to diagnose cytomegalovirus status with high specificity and sensitivity in both the original and validation cohorts. A total of 164 TCR beta chains were listed by the study as associated with cytomegalovirus. According to a later analysis, TCR association rates differed among HLA loci, with DRB1 alleles showing the most associated TCRs and HLA-C alleles showing the fewest. Linkage disequilibrium might explain the correlated functional status among segregating V segments, but an unknown experimental factor could not be ruled out. Because HLA typing was unavailable for some donors at each locus, only the typed subset was used in association tests. Roughly uniform sequencing depth across donors was assumed in presence/absence analyses, although this assumption may not hold. The authors suggested that the approach could potentially be extended to other disease states and immunological phenotypes. A further reported finding was that TCR beta sequences accurately predicted the HLA-A and HLA-B alleles for most subjects in the first cohort. Three of the identified cytomegalovirus-associated TCR beta chains were confirmed in vitro to be specific for cytomegalovirus antigens. A later genetic analysis associated a missense DCLRE1C variant with V-gene and J-gene trimming of TCR beta chains, and an independent cohort replicated the association. In a later analysis, most CMV-associated TCR beta chains were found to appear HLA-restricted, with HLA associations seemingly driven largely by CMV exposure. Immune exposure information for the cohort was limited to CMV serostatus. Assigning TCR associations to individual alleles was difficult when HLA alleles, especially DR and DQ, strongly co-occurred. Some IMGT-functional V segments, including TRBV6-2 and TRBV6-3, could not be told apart with the 87-base-pair reads, so those segments were excluded. In a later analysis, 15,000 to 20,000 TCR beta sequences were associated with specific HLA alleles at a false discovery rate of 0.05. In a later analysis, several top co-occurrence clusters were reported to appear linked to parvovirus B19, influenza, CMV and Epstein-Barr virus. A cluster of highly shared sequence variants was judged likely to be a technical artifact of the sequencing pipeline. An earlier analysis of approximately 530 of the donors showed that most TCR beta V segments appeared in productive rearrangements either about 87% or about 30% of the time, which broadly matched IMGT annotations. This cohort had only TCR beta chains sequenced, and the lack of alpha or paired-chain data limited which features could be detected.

Libraries were constructed by the immunoSEQ multiplex PCR assay. A mixture of 60 forward primers for TCR Vbeta segments and 13 reverse primers for TCR Jbeta segments was used in the multiplex PCR. The CDR3 region of rearranged TCR beta genes was amplified from genomic DNA with a multiplex PCR assay. The Illumina HiSeq System was used to sequence the amplified TCR beta libraries as 87-base-pair reads. In the authors' own workflow: In a later analysis, some 80 million unique TCR beta chains were counted across the approximately 640 repertoires, and approximately 11 million of these chains were shared by at least two donors. To remove PCR and sequencing errors, raw reads were error-corrected and collapsed into unique sequences using a nearest-neighbor algorithm that merged closely related sequences. CDR3 sequences were aligned to IMGT reference sequences to assign V, D and J gene segments. For a sequence to be retained, a match of at least six nucleotides was required to both a V gene segment and a J gene segment. Rearrangements were called productive when the CDR3 lacked stop codons and stayed in frame with V and J; all others were non-productive. Following IMGT convention, CDR3 was defined as the stretch from the second conserved V-encoded cysteine up to the conserved J-encoded phenylalanine. The earlier analysis of around 640 of the donors excluded sequences that lacked an unambiguous match to a single V gene segment. In an earlier analysis of about 590 of the donors, a V segment was called functional when productive rearrangements were above 56.7%, and segregating when the standard deviation between donors exceeded 5%. To diagnose cytomegalovirus status from the catalog of TCR beta chain sequences, a statistical classification framework was built. In a later analysis, V and J genes were assigned by comparing TCR nucleotide sequences against IMGT/GENE-DB human TR gene sequences. In a later analysis, CDR3 sequences and most-parsimonious VDJ recombination scenarios were assigned using the TCRdist pipeline. In a later analysis, every TCR beta chain was defined by the combination of its CDR3 amino acid sequence and its V-gene family, and reads without a unique V-gene family were dropped. As a way to deal with suspected cross-contamination and a sequencing artifact, a later analysis dropped approximately 570 nucleotide sequences that were highly shared and had low generation probability. In a later analysis, a clonal expansion index for each public chain was calculated from normalized within-repertoire ranks of inferred template counts. In a later analysis, generation probabilities were computed using a VDJ recombination model fitted to out-of-frame rearrangements, and the results were checked against IGoR. In a later analysis, TCR-TCR, TCR-HLA and TCR-CMV co-occurrence was scored with hypergeometric tests, and a repertoire-size bias correction was applied to TCR pairs. To estimate false discovery rates, a later analysis permuted the HLA or CMV assignments 20 times. In a later analysis, co-occurring TCRs were grouped using DBSCAN, with TCRdist sequence similarity added in when clustering inside HLA-allele-positive subsets. Repertoires with fewer than 30,000 or more than 120,000 public chains were left out of co-occurrence clustering, as were five repertoires with anomalous nucleotide sharing. The table comes from immuneACCESS by way of TCRdb, which keeps in-frame sequences with V and J called. Part of the clones is missing from these tables; in studies checked, under half for an unresolved V gene and the rest for unknown reasons. That table gives V, J and clone size, and the DNA gave D and trimming. In this sample the table shows 95,000 to 110,000 clones, more than 70% of which occur a single time. 2% to 3% of the sample is in the top ten clones.

The cohort consisted of some 730 healthy bone marrow donors. At the time of sampling, every cohort member was nominally healthy, though immune exposures that went unrecorded were likely present. The donor was CMV seronegative and was included in the group of 352 seronegative cohort members. A peripheral blood sample was provided by each donor, and peripheral blood mononuclear cells were used for TCR beta sequencing. Genomic DNA was extracted from the blood cell samples with the Qiagen DNeasy Blood Extraction Kit. The TCR comes from a man between 18 and 29 years old in good health and CMV-seronegative. The rearrangement joined TRBV4-3 to TRBJ1-5; 9 middle bases align to TRBD1. Sequenced material: PBMCs. The nucleotides are TGCGCCAGCAGCCAAGATTTGGGACAGGGCACTCAGCCCCAGCATTTT. It translates as CASSQDLGQGTQPQHF.